This is a list of T cell receptor beta chains from one sample in a study of blood T cell repertoires in COVID-19. Clones were read by immunoSEQ multiplex PCR, and TCRdb kept only the in-frame ones, dropping some. The sample yields around 200,000 clones, roughly 80% seen once. The sequencing input was peripheral blood. The receptor set was obtained from a man aged 50 to 59 with active or convalescent COVID-19. Both conserved end residues are part of each CDR3. D genes are given only for firm matches. Expanded clones are given a class, and other clones once, few, many or no size at all.

clone size,V gene,D gene,J gene,CDR3 protein,CDR3 DNA
-,TRBV20-1,-,TRBJ1-5,CSASNMNSNQPQHF,TGCAGTGCTAGTAACATGAATAGCAATCAGCCCCAGCATTTT
-,TRBV11-3,-,TRBJ2-2,CASSLARTGELFF,TGTGCCAGCAGCTTAGCTAGAACCGGGGAGCTGTTTTTT
-,TRBV12-5,-,TRBJ2-5,CASGLPGLLPETQYF,TGTGCTAGTGGTTTGCCGGGACTCCTCCCAGAGACCCAGTACTTC
few,TRBV19,-,TRBJ1-2,CASSILEGYGYTF,TGTGCCAGTAGCATCCTCGAGGGTTATGGCTACACCTTC
few,TRBV28,TRBD1,TRBJ1-3,CASTTTGYSGNTIYF,TGTGCCAGCACCACGACAGGGTACTCTGGAAACACCATATATTTT
-,TRBV6-1,TRBD2,TRBJ2-7,CASSDMSGVRYEQYF,TGTGCCAGCAGTGATATGAGCGGGGTTCGCTACGAGCAGTACTTC
-,TRBV12-3/TRBV12-4,-,TRBJ1-2,CASSLSVIGYTF,TGTGCCAGCAGTTTATCCGTTATTGGCTACACCTTC
-,TRBV23-1,TRBD1,TRBJ1-6,CASSQSPRTGGDSPLHF,TGCGCCAGCAGTCAATCACCCCGGACAGGGGGCGATTCACCCCTCCACTTT
-,TRBV5-4,-,TRBJ2-7,CASSLNAGEQYF,TGTGCCAGCAGCTTGAATGCGGGAGAGCAGTACTTC
-,TRBV4-1,-,TRBJ1-1,CASSQDGGYLIEAFF,TGCGCCAGCAGCCAAGATGGGGGGTATTTGATTGAAGCTTTCTTT
-,TRBV3-1/TRBV3-2,TRBD1,TRBJ1-2,CASSLQGENGYTF,TGTGCCAGCAGCCTCCAGGGGGAGAATGGCTACACCTTC
-,TRBV10-3,-,TRBJ1-2,CAISESGGGYTF,TGTGCCATCAGTGAGTCTGGAGGTGGCTACACCTTC
-,TRBV5-1,-,TRBJ1-1,CASSQQGFEAFF,TGCGCCAGCAGCCAACAGGGTTTTGAAGCTTTCTTT
-,TRBV7-2,-,TRBJ2-1,CASSPLASSYNEQFF,TGTGCCAGCAGCCCGCTAGCTAGCTCCTACAATGAGCAGTTCTTC
once,TRBV5-1,TRBD2,TRBJ2-1,CASSLVTSGGDEQFF,TGCGCCAGCAGCTTGGTGACTAGCGGGGGGGATGAGCAGTTCTTC
-,TRBV6-5,TRBD2,TRBJ2-1,CASSWLAGSNEQFF,TGTGCCAGCAGCTGGCTAGCGGGGAGCAATGAGCAGTTCTTC
once,TRBV6-5,TRBD1,TRBJ1-5,CASRSLTGGNQPQHF,TGTGCCAGCAGGAGCTTGACAGGGGGCAATCAGCCCCAGCATTTT
-,TRBV27,-,TRBJ2-3,CASSLSRTTDEDTDTQYF,TGTGCCAGCAGTTTATCAAGGACAACCGATGAAGATACAGATACGCAGTATTTT
-,TRBV5-6,-,TRBJ1-1,CASTLVARATEAFF,TGTGCCAGCACCCTGGTAGCGAGGGCAACTGAAGCTTTCTTT
-,TRBV4-1,-,TRBJ2-7,CASSRGQAFYEQYF,TGCGCCAGCAGCCGGGGGCAGGCCTTTTACGAGCAGTACTTC
-,TRBV4-2,TRBD2,TRBJ2-5,CASSQDYGERGMETQYF,TGTGCCAGCAGCCAAGATTATGGGGAGCGGGGTATGGAGACCCAGTACTTC
-,TRBV19,-,TRBJ1-5,CASSTTGDLIQPQHF,TGTGCCAGTAGTACGACCGGGGATCTGATTCAGCCCCAGCATTTT
-,TRBV5-6,TRBD1,TRBJ1-2,CASSLVDRGLDGYTF,TGTGCCAGCAGCTTGGTGGACAGGGGGCTGGATGGCTACACCTTC
-,TRBV4-1,-,TRBJ1-2,CASSQDASVYGYTF,TGCGCCAGCAGCCAAGATGCTTCGGTCTATGGCTACACCTTC
few,TRBV4-1,-,TRBJ2-5,CASSQVLAETQYF,TGCGCCAGCAGCCAAGTTTTGGCAGAGACCCAGTACTTC
-,TRBV7-6,TRBD2,TRBJ2-3,CASSSLTSGGRDTQYF,TGTGCCAGCAGCTCCCTGACTAGCGGGGGGAGGGATACGCAGTATTTT
once,TRBV6-5,-,TRBJ1-1,CASSYGAGAEAFF,TGTGCCAGCAGTTACGGGGCAGGGGCTGAAGCTTTCTTT
-,TRBV28,-,TRBJ1-1,CASNEGGEEAFF,TGTGCCAGCAATGAAGGAGGGGAGGAAGCTTTCTTT
-,TRBV27,TRBD2,TRBJ2-1,CASSLQSGGPPPNEQFF,TGTGCCAGCAGTTTACAAAGCGGGGGGCCCCCCCCTAATGAGCAGTTCTTC
-,TRBV2,TRBD1,TRBJ2-2,CASGTGSPGELFF,TGTGCCAGCGGGACAGGAAGCCCCGGGGAGCTGTTTTTT
-,TRBV5-4,TRBD1,TRBJ2-7,CASSQYRGEAYEQYF,TGTGCCAGCAGCCAATACAGGGGGGAGGCCTACGAGCAGTACTTC
-,TRBV3-1/TRBV3-2,-,TRBJ2-7,CASSQGLATYEQYF,TGTGCCAGCAGCCAAGGGTTAGCGACCTACGAGCAGTACTTC